The present entry profiles one T cell receptor beta chain with its context. This specimen comes from a study of blood T cell repertoires in COVID-19. Study context: Samples of COVID-19 (acute and convalescent) were obtained from the United States, Italy and Spain.

Trimming removed 6 bases from V and 5 bases from J, with 16 bases in between. In germline, CDR1 is SGHTA, CDR2 FQGNSA. This CDR3 contains 14 residues. Authors' analysis steps: From reference gene primer amplification, estimates of nucleated cell counts were derived. The protocol was immunoSEQ multiplex PCR, while the TCRdb copy is restricted to in-frame clones and leaves out a portion. That table furnishes V, J and clone size, whereas the DNA furnished D and trimming. This table has about 220,000 clones, roughly four fifths appearing once. This clonotype was sampled from a woman aged 65 to 85 with acute or convalescent COVID-19. The material sequenced was peripheral blood. The chain uses TRBV7-2 and TRBJ1-1; TRBD1 might be the D (6 bases). This CDR3 reads CASRSTGSRTEAFF. The CDR3 DNA sequence: TGTGCCAGCAGATCTACAGGGAGTCGTACTGAAGCTTTCTTT.